This is a list of T cell receptor beta chains from one sample in a study of identical twins. TCRdb redid the calling of the 5' RACE reads with MiXCR, one entry per CDR3 protein. The sample yields more than 650,000 distinct CDR3 sequences, approximately 6% seen once. Sequenced material: naive T cells sorted from blood. These receptors came from a man between 18 and 35 years old in good health. The CDR3 runs from the conserved cysteine through the conserved F or W. A D gene is named only where the DNA matches it firmly. Size is stated for part of the rows, as once, few or many counts, or as a class when the clone is expanded.

V gene: TRBV13
J gene: TRBJ2-7
D gene: NA
clone size: NA
CDR3 protein: CASRPFLANYEQYF
CDR3 DNA: TGTGCCAGCAGACCATTTCTAGCGAACTACGAGCAGTACTTC

V gene: TRBV12-3/TRBV12-4
J gene: TRBJ1-1
D gene: TRBD1
clone size: many
CDR3 protein: CASRPAGGTEAFF
CDR3 DNA: TGTGCCAGCAGACCCGCAGGGGGCACTGAAGCTTTCTTT

V gene: TRBV28
J gene: TRBJ1-2
D gene: NA
clone size: many
CDR3 protein: CASSFLDSSYGYTF
CDR3 DNA: TGTGCCAGCAGTTTCCTTGACAGCTCCTATGGCTACACCTTC

V gene: TRBV6-1
J gene: TRBJ2-1
D gene: TRBD1
clone size: NA
CDR3 protein: CASSAGTAVGEQFF
CDR3 DNA: TGTGCCAGCAGCGCAGGGACAGCAGTGGGTGAGCAGTTCTTC

V gene: TRBV20-1
J gene: TRBJ2-3
D gene: TRBD2
clone size: many
CDR3 protein: CSARLPSGMTDTQYF
CDR3 DNA: TGCAGTGCTAGACTACCTAGCGGGATGACAGATACGCAGTATTTT

V gene: TRBV9
J gene: TRBJ2-1
D gene: TRBD1
clone size: NA
CDR3 protein: CASSVAGQGGGTYNEQFF
CDR3 DNA: TGTGCCAGCAGCGTAGCGGGACAGGGGGGCGGCACCTACAATGAGCAGTTCTTC

V gene: TRBV30
J gene: TRBJ1-3
D gene: NA
clone size: many
CDR3 protein: CAWSVRVDTIYF
CDR3 DNA: TGTGCCTGGAGTGTACGGGTGGACACCATATATTTT

V gene: TRBV18
J gene: TRBJ2-6
D gene: NA
clone size: NA
CDR3 protein: CASSLPQVGANVLTF
CDR3 DNA: TGTGCCAGCTCACTTCCACAGGTTGGGGCCAACGTCCTGACTTTC

V gene: TRBV24-1
J gene: TRBJ2-1
D gene: TRBD1
clone size: NA
CDR3 protein: CATSGPLRGMYNEQFF
CDR3 DNA: TGTGCCACCAGTGGCCCACTCAGGGGGATGTACAATGAGCAGTTCTTC

V gene: TRBV10-2
J gene: TRBJ1-5
D gene: NA
clone size: few
CDR3 protein: CASSEQGAGNQPQHF
CDR3 DNA: TGCGCCAGCAGTGAACAAGGGGCTGGCAATCAGCCCCAGCATTTT

V gene: TRBV3-1
J gene: TRBJ2-7
D gene: NA
clone size: NA
CDR3 protein: CASGSGEQYF
CDR3 DNA: TGTGCCAGCGGGTCGGGAGAGCAGTACTTC

V gene: TRBV11-2
J gene: TRBJ2-1
D gene: NA
clone size: few
CDR3 protein: CASSLGRAGNEQFF
CDR3 DNA: TGTGCCAGCAGCTTAGGGCGGGCGGGAAATGAGCAGTTCTTC

V gene: TRBV6-1
J gene: TRBJ2-3
D gene: NA
clone size: many
CDR3 protein: CASRRRQTNTDTQYF
CDR3 DNA: TGTGCCAGCAGACGAAGACAAACAAACACAGATACGCAGTATTTT

V gene: TRBV5-5
J gene: TRBJ1-2
D gene: NA
clone size: NA
CDR3 protein: CASNVDSANYGYTF
CDR3 DNA: TGTGCCAGCAACGTGGACAGTGCTAACTATGGCTACACCTTC

V gene: TRBV11-2
J gene: TRBJ2-1
D gene: TRBD2
clone size: few
CDR3 protein: CASSLGVGGSAGGNEQFF
CDR3 DNA: TGTGCCAGCAGCTTAGGGGTGGGAGGATCGGCGGGGGGCAATGAGCAGTTCTTC

V gene: TRBV30
J gene: TRBJ2-3
D gene: NA
clone size: NA
CDR3 protein: CAWGGGRGTDTQYF
CDR3 DNA: TGTGCCTGGGGTGGGGGGCGAGGCACAGATACGCAGTATTTT

V gene: TRBV29-1
J gene: TRBJ2-1
D gene: NA
clone size: many
CDR3 protein: CSVDFKTRVNEQFF
CDR3 DNA: TGCAGCGTTGATTTCAAAACCCGGGTCAATGAGCAGTTCTTC

V gene: TRBV18
J gene: TRBJ2-3
D gene: NA
clone size: few
CDR3 protein: CASSPNTATDTQYF
CDR3 DNA: TGTGCCAGCTCACCCAACACTGCCACAGATACGCAGTATTTT

V gene: TRBV4-1
J gene: TRBJ2-1
D gene: TRBD2
clone size: few
CDR3 protein: CASSQDLPSGRGTEQFF
CDR3 DNA: TGCGCCAGCAGCCAAGATCTTCCTAGCGGGAGGGGCACTGAGCAGTTCTTC

V gene: TRBV5-1
J gene: TRBJ2-1
D gene: TRBD1
clone size: NA
CDR3 protein: CASSQGQGSHEQFF
CDR3 DNA: TGCGCCAGCAGCCAAGGACAGGGCTCCCATGAGCAGTTCTTC

V gene: TRBV29-1
J gene: TRBJ2-5
D gene: NA
clone size: many
CDR3 protein: CSVEIQDVGPETQYF
CDR3 DNA: TGCAGCGTTGAAATTCAGGACGTAGGTCCGGAGACCCAGTACTTC

V gene: TRBV2
J gene: TRBJ2-2
D gene: NA
clone size: NA
CDR3 protein: CASSYFRDQSFTGELFF
CDR3 DNA: TGTGCCAGCAGTTATTTCCGGGACCAGTCCTTTACCGGGGAGCTGTTTTTT

V gene: TRBV3-1
J gene: TRBJ2-3
D gene: NA
clone size: NA
CDR3 protein: CASSQVGTGSAKDTQYF
CDR3 DNA: TGTGCCAGCAGCCAAGTCGGTACAGGGTCCGCCAAAGATACGCAGTATTTT

V gene: TRBV15
J gene: TRBJ2-1
D gene: TRBD2
clone size: many
CDR3 protein: CATSPGRAGVDEQFF
CDR3 DNA: TGTGCCACCAGCCCCGGGAGAGCGGGAGTTGATGAGCAGTTCTTC

V gene: TRBV5-1
J gene: TRBJ2-5
D gene: NA
clone size: few
CDR3 protein: CASSRNQGWEETQYF
CDR3 DNA: TGCGCCAGCAGTCGGAATCAGGGATGGGAAGAGACCCAGTACTTC

V gene: TRBV29-1
J gene: TRBJ2-1
D gene: TRBD2
clone size: many
CDR3 protein: CSVERATSGFWEGEQFF
CDR3 DNA: TGCAGCGTTGAGCGGGCGACTAGCGGGTTTTGGGAGGGTGAGCAGTTCTTC

V gene: TRBV11-2
J gene: TRBJ1-5
D gene: NA
clone size: NA
CDR3 protein: CASSLGPPKPQHF
CDR3 DNA: TGTGCCAGCAGCTTAGGGCCCCCGAAGCCCCAGCATTTT

V gene: TRBV29-1
J gene: TRBJ1-1
D gene: NA
clone size: many
CDR3 protein: CSVGFENTEAFF
CDR3 DNA: TGCAGCGTTGGCTTCGAAAACACTGAAGCTTTCTTT

V gene: TRBV12-3/TRBV12-4
J gene: TRBJ1-4
D gene: TRBD1
clone size: few
CDR3 protein: CASRNSGTGGEKLFF
CDR3 DNA: TGTGCCAGCAGGAATTCCGGGACAGGGGGGGAAAAACTGTTTTTT

V gene: TRBV9
J gene: TRBJ2-3
D gene: NA
clone size: few
CDR3 protein: CASSVVGSSTDTQYF
CDR3 DNA: TGTGCCAGCAGCGTAGTGGGCTCTAGCACAGATACGCAGTATTTT

V gene: TRBV29-1
J gene: TRBJ1-1
D gene: TRBD1
clone size: few
CDR3 protein: CSVGQGFRAEAFF
CDR3 DNA: TGCAGCGTCGGACAGGGTTTCAGGGCTGAAGCTTTCTTT

V gene: TRBV27
J gene: TRBJ1-2
D gene: NA
clone size: few
CDR3 protein: CATPASGYTF
CDR3 DNA: TGTGCCACCCCGGCGAGTGGCTACACCTTC

V gene: TRBV20-1
J gene: TRBJ1-2
D gene: TRBD1
clone size: many
CDR3 protein: CSLDRVYGYTF
CDR3 DNA: TGCAGTCTGGACAGGGTGTATGGCTACACCTTC

V gene: TRBV6-2/TRBV6-3
J gene: TRBJ1-1
D gene: TRBD1
clone size: few
CDR3 protein: CASSYEPGQGVPWTEAFF
CDR3 DNA: TGTGCCAGCAGTTATGAACCGGGACAGGGGGTCCCCTGGACTGAAGCTTTCTTT

V gene: TRBV6-1
J gene: TRBJ2-5
D gene: NA
clone size: many
CDR3 protein: CASSLQAETQYF
CDR3 DNA: TGTGCCAGCAGTCTCCAGGCGGAGACCCAGTACTTC

V gene: TRBV7-9
J gene: TRBJ2-1
D gene: NA
clone size: NA
CDR3 protein: CASSFWPLGRTGEQFF
CDR3 DNA: TGTGCCAGCAGCTTTTGGCCGTTAGGGCGGACCGGTGAGCAGTTCTTC

V gene: TRBV7-6
J gene: TRBJ2-7
D gene: TRBD2
clone size: many
CDR3 protein: CASSAVGSGTSYEQYF
CDR3 DNA: TGTGCCAGCAGCGCCGTCGGATCTGGGACTAGCTACGAGCAGTACTTC

V gene: TRBV27
J gene: TRBJ2-4
D gene: TRBD1
clone size: many
CDR3 protein: CASSLGQGRNIQYF
CDR3 DNA: TGTGCCAGCAGCCTAGGACAGGGACGTAACATTCAGTACTTC

V gene: TRBV20-1
J gene: TRBJ2-3
D gene: TRBD2
clone size: many
CDR3 protein: CSATVAGGTGDTQYF
CDR3 DNA: TGCAGTGCTACAGTAGCGGGAGGGACCGGGGATACGCAGTATTTT

V gene: TRBV12-3/TRBV12-4
J gene: TRBJ1-2
D gene: NA
clone size: many
CDR3 protein: CAIEPNVGGGYTF
CDR3 DNA: TGTGCCATCGAGCCAAACGTCGGGGGTGGCTACACCTTC

V gene: TRBV5-4
J gene: TRBJ2-5
D gene: TRBD1
clone size: many
CDR3 protein: CASSLEVVGDRWYQETQYF
CDR3 DNA: TGTGCCAGCAGCTTGGAGGTTGTAGGGGACAGATGGTACCAAGAGACCCAGTACTTC

V gene: TRBV15
J gene: TRBJ2-3
D gene: NA
clone size: many
CDR3 protein: CATREWSTDTQYF
CDR3 DNA: TGTGCCACCAGGGAGTGGAGCACAGATACGCAGTATTTT

V gene: TRBV29-1
J gene: TRBJ2-6
D gene: TRBD1
clone size: NA
CDR3 protein: CSVGDSPGANVLTF
CDR3 DNA: TGCAGCGTTGGGGACAGCCCTGGGGCCAACGTCCTGACTTTC

V gene: TRBV25-1
J gene: TRBJ2-5
D gene: NA
clone size: NA
CDR3 protein: CASSESGGTKSETQYF
CDR3 DNA: TGTGCCAGCAGTGAATCGGGCGGGACGAAATCGGAGACCCAGTACTTC

V gene: TRBV7-9
J gene: TRBJ1-6
D gene: NA
clone size: many
CDR3 protein: CASSLGRNSPLHF
CDR3 DNA: TGTGCCAGCAGCTTAGGCCGAAATTCACCCCTCCACTTT

V gene: TRBV4-2
J gene: TRBJ2-6
D gene: NA
clone size: few
CDR3 protein: CASSQGQTGQGANVLTF
CDR3 DNA: TGTGCCAGCAGCCAAGGTCAAACAGGGCAAGGGGCCAACGTCCTGACTTTC

V gene: TRBV5-5
J gene: TRBJ1-1
D gene: NA
clone size: many
CDR3 protein: CASSLFSGAEAFF
CDR3 DNA: TGTGCCAGCAGCTTGTTTTCAGGAGCGGAAGCTTTCTTT

V gene: TRBV20-1
J gene: TRBJ2-1
D gene: TRBD1
clone size: many
CDR3 protein: CSAGLRDRSAHEQFF
CDR3 DNA: TGCAGTGCTGGCCTCCGGGACAGGTCAGCTCATGAGCAGTTCTTC

V gene: TRBV20-1
J gene: TRBJ2-1
D gene: TRBD1
clone size: many
CDR3 protein: CSGTGHGHEQFF
CDR3 DNA: TGCAGTGGGACAGGTCATGGTCATGAGCAGTTCTTC

V gene: TRBV6-1
J gene: TRBJ2-1
D gene: NA
clone size: many
CDR3 protein: CASRRGRSSGNEQFF
CDR3 DNA: TGTGCCAGCAGAAGAGGGCGTAGCTCGGGGAATGAGCAGTTCTTC

V gene: TRBV5-5
J gene: TRBJ2-3
D gene: NA
clone size: NA
CDR3 protein: CASSFRHITDTQYF
CDR3 DNA: TGTGCCAGCAGCTTTCGTCACATCACAGATACGCAGTATTTT